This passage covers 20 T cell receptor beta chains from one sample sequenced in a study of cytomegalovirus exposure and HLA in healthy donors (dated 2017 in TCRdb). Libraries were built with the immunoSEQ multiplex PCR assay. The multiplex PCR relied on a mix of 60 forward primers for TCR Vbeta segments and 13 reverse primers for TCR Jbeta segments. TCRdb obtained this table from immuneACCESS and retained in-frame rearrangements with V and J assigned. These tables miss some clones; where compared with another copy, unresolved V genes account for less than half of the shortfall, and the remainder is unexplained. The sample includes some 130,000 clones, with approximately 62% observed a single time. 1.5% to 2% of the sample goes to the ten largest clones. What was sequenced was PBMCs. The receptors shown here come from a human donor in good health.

CDR3 bases: TGTGCCAGCAGCTTCGCTAGCGCCTACGAGCAGTACTTC. It codes for CASSFASAYEQYF. The chain employs TRBV5-4 and TRBJ2-7; tentatively, D is TRBD2 (6 bases). CDR3 length equals 13 residues. Germline V gene sequence: CDR1 SGHNT, CDR2 YYREEE (reference sequence). V gave up 2 bases and J gave up 2 bases, with 8 bases separating them.

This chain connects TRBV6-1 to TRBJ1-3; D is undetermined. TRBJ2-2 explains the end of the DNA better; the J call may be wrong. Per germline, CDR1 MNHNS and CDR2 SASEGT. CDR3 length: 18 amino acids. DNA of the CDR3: TGTGCCAGCAGTGAAGGGAAAAGGAGTAGGGTCATGGCCGGGGAGCTGTTTTTT. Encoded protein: CASSEGKRSRVMAGELFF.

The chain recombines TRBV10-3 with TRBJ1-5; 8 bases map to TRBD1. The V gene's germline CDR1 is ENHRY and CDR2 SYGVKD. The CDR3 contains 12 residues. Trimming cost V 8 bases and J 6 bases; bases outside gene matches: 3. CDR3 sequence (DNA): TGTGCCATCGGTGGGACAGGTCAGCCCCAGCATTTT. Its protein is CAIGGTGQPQHF.

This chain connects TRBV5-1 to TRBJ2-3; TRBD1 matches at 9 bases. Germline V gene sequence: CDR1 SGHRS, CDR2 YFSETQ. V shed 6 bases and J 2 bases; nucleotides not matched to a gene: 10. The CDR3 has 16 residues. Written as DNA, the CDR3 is TGCGCCAGCAACTACCCCGGACAGGGGAACACAGATACGCAGTATTTT. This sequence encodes CASNYPGQGNTDTQYF.

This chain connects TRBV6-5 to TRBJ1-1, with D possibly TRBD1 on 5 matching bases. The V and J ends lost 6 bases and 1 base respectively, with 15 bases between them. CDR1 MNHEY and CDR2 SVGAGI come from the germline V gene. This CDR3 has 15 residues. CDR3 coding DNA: TGTGCCAGCAGGCGATTACAGGATAGGAACACTGAAGCTTTCTTT. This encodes CASRRLQDRNTEAFF.

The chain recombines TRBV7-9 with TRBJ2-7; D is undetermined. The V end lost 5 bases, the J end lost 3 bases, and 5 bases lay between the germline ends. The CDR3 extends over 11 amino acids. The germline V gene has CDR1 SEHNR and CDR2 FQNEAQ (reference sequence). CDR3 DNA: TGTGCCAGCAGCCTTAACTACGAGCAGTACTTC. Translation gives CASSLNYEQYF.

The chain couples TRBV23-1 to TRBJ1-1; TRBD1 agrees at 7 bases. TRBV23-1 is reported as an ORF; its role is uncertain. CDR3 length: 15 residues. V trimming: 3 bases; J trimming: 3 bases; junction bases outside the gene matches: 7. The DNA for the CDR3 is TGCGCCAGCAGTCATGGAGGGACAGAGGACACTGAAGCTTTCTTT. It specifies CASSHGGTEDTEAFF.

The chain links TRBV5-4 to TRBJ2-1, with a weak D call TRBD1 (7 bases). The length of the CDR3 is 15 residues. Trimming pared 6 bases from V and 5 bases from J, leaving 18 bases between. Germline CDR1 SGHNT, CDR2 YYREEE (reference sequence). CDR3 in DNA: TGTGCCAGCACCCGGGGGCAGGGGGGCCACAATGAGCAGTTCTTC. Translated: CASTRGQGGHNEQFF.

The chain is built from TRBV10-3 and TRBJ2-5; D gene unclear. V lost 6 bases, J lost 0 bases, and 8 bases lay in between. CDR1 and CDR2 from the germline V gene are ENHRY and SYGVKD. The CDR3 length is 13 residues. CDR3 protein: CAISPRYQETQYF. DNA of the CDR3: TGTGCCATCAGCCCTAGGTACCAAGAGACCCAGTACTTC.

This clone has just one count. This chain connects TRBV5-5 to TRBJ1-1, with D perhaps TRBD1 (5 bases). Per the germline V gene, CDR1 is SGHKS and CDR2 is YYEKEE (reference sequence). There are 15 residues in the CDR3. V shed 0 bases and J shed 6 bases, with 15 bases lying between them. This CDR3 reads CASSLVQEGQPEAFF. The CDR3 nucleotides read TGTGCCAGCAGCTTGGTCCAGGAGGGGCAACCTGAAGCTTTCTTT.

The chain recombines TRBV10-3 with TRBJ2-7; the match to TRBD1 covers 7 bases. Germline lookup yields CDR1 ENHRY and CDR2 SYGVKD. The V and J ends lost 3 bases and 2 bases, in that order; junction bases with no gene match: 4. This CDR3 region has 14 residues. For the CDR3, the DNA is TGTGCCATCAGTGAAAGGACAGGCACCTACGAGCAGTACTTC. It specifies CAISERTGTYEQYF.

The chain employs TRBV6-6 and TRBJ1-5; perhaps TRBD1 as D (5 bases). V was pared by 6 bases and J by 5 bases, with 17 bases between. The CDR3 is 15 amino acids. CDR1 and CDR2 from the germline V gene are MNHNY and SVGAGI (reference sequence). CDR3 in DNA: TGTGCCAGCAGCGACGGACAACTATCTCATCAGCCCCAGCATTTT. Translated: CASSDGQLSHQPQHF.

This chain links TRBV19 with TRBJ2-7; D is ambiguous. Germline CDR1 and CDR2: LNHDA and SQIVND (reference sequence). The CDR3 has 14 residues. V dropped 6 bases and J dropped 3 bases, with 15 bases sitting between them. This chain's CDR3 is CASSPSAANYEQYF. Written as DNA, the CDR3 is TGTGCCAGTAGCCCCTCGGCGGCCAACTACGAGCAGTACTTC.

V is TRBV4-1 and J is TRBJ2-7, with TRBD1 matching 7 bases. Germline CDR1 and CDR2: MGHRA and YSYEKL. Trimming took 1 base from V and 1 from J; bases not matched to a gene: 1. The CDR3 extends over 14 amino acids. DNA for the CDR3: TGCGCCAGCAGCCAAGCGGGACAGTCCTACGAGCAGTACTTC. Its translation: CASSQAGQSYEQYF.

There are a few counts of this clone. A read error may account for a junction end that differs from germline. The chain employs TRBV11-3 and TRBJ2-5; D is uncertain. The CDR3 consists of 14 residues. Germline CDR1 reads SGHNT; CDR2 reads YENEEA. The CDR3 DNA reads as TGTGCCAGCAGCTTAAGTGGGTACCCAGAGGCCCAGTACTTC. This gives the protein CASSLSGYPEAQYF.

CDR3 sequence (DNA): TGTGCCATCAGTGACAGCGGGAGGCCCCGTCCAGAGACCCAGTACTTC. Translating it yields CAISDSGRPRPETQYF. V is TRBV10-3 and J is TRBJ2-5; TRBD2 agrees at 9 bases. Looked up from germline, CDR1 is ENHRY and CDR2 is SYGVKD. The CDR3 contains 16 residues. Trimming removed 3 bases from V and 4 bases from J; junction bases left unmatched: 9.

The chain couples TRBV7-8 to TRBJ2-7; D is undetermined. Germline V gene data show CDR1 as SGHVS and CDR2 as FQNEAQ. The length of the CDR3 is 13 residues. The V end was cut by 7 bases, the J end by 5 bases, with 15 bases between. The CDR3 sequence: CASNHKLRNEQYF. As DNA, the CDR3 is TGTGCCAGCAACCATAAACTGAGAAACGAGCAGTACTTC. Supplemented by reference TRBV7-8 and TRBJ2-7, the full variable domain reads GAGVSQSPRYKVAKRGQDVALRCDPISGHVSLFWYQQALGQGPEFLTYFQNEAQLDKSGLPSDRFFAERPEGSVSTLKIQRTQQEDSAVYLCASNHKLRNEQYFGPGTRLTVT.

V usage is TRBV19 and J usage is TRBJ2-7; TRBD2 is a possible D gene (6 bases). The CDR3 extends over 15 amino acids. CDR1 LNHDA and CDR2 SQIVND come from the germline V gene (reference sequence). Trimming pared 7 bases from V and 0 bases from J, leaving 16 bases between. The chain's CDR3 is CASKRDFTSSYEQYF. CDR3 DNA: TGTGCCAGTAAGAGGGACTTTACAAGCTCCTACGAGCAGTACTTC.

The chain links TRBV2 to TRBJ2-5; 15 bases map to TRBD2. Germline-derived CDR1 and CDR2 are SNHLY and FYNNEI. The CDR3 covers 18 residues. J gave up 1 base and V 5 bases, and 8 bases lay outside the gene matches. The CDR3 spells CASSRGLAGGPSQETQYF. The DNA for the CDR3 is TGTGCCAGCAGTCGTGGACTAGCGGGAGGGCCCTCCCAAGAGACCCAGTACTTC.

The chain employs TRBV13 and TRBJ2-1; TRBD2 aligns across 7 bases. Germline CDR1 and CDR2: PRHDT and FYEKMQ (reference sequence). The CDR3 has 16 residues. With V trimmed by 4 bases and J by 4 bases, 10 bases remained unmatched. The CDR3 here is CASSSNGLVTYNEQFF. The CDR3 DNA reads TGTGCCAGCAGCTCTAACGGACTAGTCACGTACAATGAGCAGTTCTTC.